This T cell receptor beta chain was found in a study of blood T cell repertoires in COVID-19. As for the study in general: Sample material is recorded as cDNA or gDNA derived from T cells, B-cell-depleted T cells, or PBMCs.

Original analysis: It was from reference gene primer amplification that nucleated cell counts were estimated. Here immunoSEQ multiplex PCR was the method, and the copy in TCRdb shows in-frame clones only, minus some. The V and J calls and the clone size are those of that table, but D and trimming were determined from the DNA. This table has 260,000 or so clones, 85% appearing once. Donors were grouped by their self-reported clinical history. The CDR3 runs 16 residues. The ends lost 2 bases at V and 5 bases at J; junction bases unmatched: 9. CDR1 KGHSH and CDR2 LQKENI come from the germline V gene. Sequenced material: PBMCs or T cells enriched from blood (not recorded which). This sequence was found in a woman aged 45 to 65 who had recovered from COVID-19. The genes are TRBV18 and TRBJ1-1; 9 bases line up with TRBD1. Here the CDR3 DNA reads TGTGCCAGCTCACCAGTACAACAGGGGGCAGGTACTGAAGCTTTCTTT. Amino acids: CASSPVQQGAGTEAFF.